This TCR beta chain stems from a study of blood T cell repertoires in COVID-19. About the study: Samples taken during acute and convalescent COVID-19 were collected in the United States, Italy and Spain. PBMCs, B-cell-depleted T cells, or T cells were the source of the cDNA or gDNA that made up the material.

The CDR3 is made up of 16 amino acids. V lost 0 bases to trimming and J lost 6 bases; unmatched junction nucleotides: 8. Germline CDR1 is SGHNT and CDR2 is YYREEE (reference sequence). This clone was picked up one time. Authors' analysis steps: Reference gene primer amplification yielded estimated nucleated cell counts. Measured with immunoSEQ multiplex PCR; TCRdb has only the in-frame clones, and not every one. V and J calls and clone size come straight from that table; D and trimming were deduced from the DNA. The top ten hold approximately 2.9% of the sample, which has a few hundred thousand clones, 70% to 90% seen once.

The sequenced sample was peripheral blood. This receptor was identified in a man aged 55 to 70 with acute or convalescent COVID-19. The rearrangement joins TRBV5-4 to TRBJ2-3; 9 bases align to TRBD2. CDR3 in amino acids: CASSLAPAGGGDTQYF. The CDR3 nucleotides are TGTGCCAGCAGCTTGGCTCCAGCGGGGGGAGGGGATACGCAGTATTTT.